The 28 T cell receptor beta chains presented below share a single source sample, sequenced in a study of CD8 T cells in ankylosing spondylitis. TCRdb reanalysed the 5' RACE reads using MiXCR and keeps one entry per CDR3 protein. The sample includes some 130,000 distinct CDR3 sequences, 6% to 8.5% seen only once; the top ten take around 12%. Sequenced input: blood, either unsorted or a sorted T cell fraction (not recorded which). All receptors come from a female donor with ankylosing spondylitis or in good health (not recorded which).

This clonotype appeared many times. The chain has TRBV28 and TRBJ2-5; possibly TRBD2 for D (6 bases). The germline gives CDR1 MDHEN, CDR2 SYDVKM. The V end was cut by 3 bases, the J end by 5 bases, with 19 bases between. The CDR3 length is 16 residues. The CDR3 DNA sequence: TGTGCCAGCAGTTTTTTGGGCAGGAGCGGGTGGGAGACCCAGTACTTC. Translation gives CASSFLGRSGWETQYF. Looking up the rest from reference TRBV28 and TRBJ2-5 gives the full variable domain: DVKVTQSSRYLVKRTGEKVFLECVQDMDHENMFWYRQDPGLGLRLIYFSYDVKMKEKGDIPEGYSVSREKKERFSLILESASTNQTSMYLCASSFLGRSGWETQYFGPGTRLLVL.

This clonotype has at least ten counts. The chain couples TRBV4-3 to TRBJ1-1; D call uncertain. Trimming took off 0 bases at V and 4 bases at J, with 6 bases between the two ends. From germline, CDR1 is LGHNA and CDR2 YSLEER. CDR3 length equals 13 residues. The CDR3 here is CASSQDWSTEAFF. CDR3 DNA sequence: TGCGCCAGCAGCCAAGATTGGAGCACTGAAGCTTTCTTT.

In this sample, this clonotype turned up a few times. The V call is TRBV11-2, the J call TRBJ1-1; D remains unclear. This CDR3 spans 10 amino acids. Germline V CDR1 and CDR2: SGHAT, FQNNGV. V shed 0 bases and J shed 11 bases, with 4 bases lying between them. CDR3 amino acids: CASSLEKAFF. As DNA, the CDR3 is TGTGCCAGCAGCTTAGAAAAGGCTTTCTTT.

This clonotype showed up many times. CDR3 region: CASSYTEGNQPQHF. For the CDR3, the DNA is TGTGCCAGCAGCTACACGGAGGGCAATCAGCCCCAGCATTTT. This sequence joins TRBV28 and TRBJ1-5, with D uncertain. The CDR3 sequence is 14 residues long. CDR1 and CDR2 from the germline V gene are MDHEN and SYDVKM. The V end lost 6 bases, the J end lost 2 bases, and 11 bases lay between the germline ends. The full variable domain, its missing parts supplied by reference TRBV28 and TRBJ1-5, is DVKVTQSSRYLVKRTGEKVFLECVQDMDHENMFWYRQDPGLGLRLIYFSYDVKMKEKGDIPEGYSVSREKKERFSLILESASTNQTSMYLCASSYTEGNQPQHFGDGTRLSIL.

This clonotype has at least ten counts. The chain uses TRBV9 and TRBJ2-1; TRBD2 matches 10 bases. Germline-derived CDR1 and CDR2 are SGDLS and YYNGEE. CDR3 length equals 16 residues. Unmatched junction bases numbered 11, after V lost 7 bases and J lost 4 bases. CDR3 loop: CASANPIAGGYNEQFF. CDR3 nucleotides: TGTGCCAGCGCGAACCCTATAGCGGGGGGTTACAATGAGCAGTTCTTC.

This clonotype was seen repeatedly, ten times or more. V is TRBV12-3 or TRBV12-4 and J is TRBJ1-1; TRBD1 matches at 8 bases. V was clipped by 6 bases and J by 5 bases; unmatched bases: 5. The CDR3 runs 13 residues. CDR3 loop: CASREDRVTEAFF. Written as DNA, the CDR3 is TGTGCCAGCAGGGAGGACAGGGTGACTGAAGCTTTCTTT.

This clonotype has a count of ten or more. The V and J genes are TRBV4-2 and TRBJ1-2; the D gene is possibly TRBD1 (6 bases). V was trimmed by 1 base and J by 5 bases, leaving 14 bases between them. CDR1 and CDR2 from the germline V gene are LGHNA and YNFKEQ. The CDR3 sequence is 15 residues long. DNA of the CDR3: TGTGCCAGCAGCCAAGTATTAGGGGGTCGATATGGCTACACCTTC. Its protein is CASSQVLGGRYGYTF.

As concerns this clonotype: A much bigger clone sits one base away, suggesting this may be a read error. For the CDR3, the DNA is TGTGCCTGGAGTATCGGGGTCACGGGGACTGAAGCTTTCTTT. Translated: CAWSIGVTGTEAFF. V is TRBV30 and J is TRBJ1-1; unclear D gene. The CDR3 is 14 amino acids. Trimming took 2 bases from V and 5 from J, leaving 15 bases between them. Germline-derived CDR1 and CDR2 are GTSNPN and SVGIG (reference sequence).

This clonotype showed up many times. The chain employs TRBV11-2 and TRBJ2-1; 9 bases are shared with TRBD1. This CDR3 comprises 16 residues. The germline V gene has CDR1 SGHAT and CDR2 FQNNGV. The V and J ends lost 3 bases and 5 bases, in that order; junction bases with no gene match: 8. DNA for the CDR3: TGTGCCAGCAGCTTTATATCGACAGGGGGTGACAATGAGCAGTTCTTC. This sequence encodes CASSFISTGGDNEQFF.

This clonotype was seen at least ten times. J is TRBJ2-3 and V is TRBV5-1, with D tentatively TRBD1 (6 bases). The germline CDR1 and CDR2 sequences are SGHRS and YFSETQ. CDR3 length equals 15 residues. Trimming left V 0 bases short and J 2 bases short, with 10 bases between. CDR3: CASSLAGHHTDTQYF. As DNA, the CDR3 is TGCGCCAGCAGCTTGGCGGGACACCACACAGATACGCAGTATTTT.

This clonotype was picked up many times. V and J are TRBV5-5 and TRBJ1-1; 11 bases match TRBD1. Trimming took 0 bases from V and 7 from J; bases not matched to a gene: 2. CDR3 length: 14 amino acids. Per the germline V gene, CDR1 is SGHKS and CDR2 is YYEKEE (reference sequence). The CDR3 protein is CASSLGTGGGEAFF. The CDR3 DNA reads as TGTGCCAGCAGCTTGGGGACAGGGGGCGGTGAAGCTTTCTTT.

This clonotype has ten or more counts. This sequence joins TRBV4-2 and TRBJ2-1; D is ambiguous. Trimming removed 0 bases from V and 4 bases from J, with 7 bases in between. This CDR3 spans 14 amino acids. Germline loops: CDR1 LGHNA, CDR2 YNFKEQ. The CDR3 nucleotides are TGTGCCAGCAGCCAAGAGGACGGGTACAATGAGCAGTTCTTC. Amino acids: CASSQEDGYNEQFF.

Many counts were recorded for this clonotype. For the CDR3, the DNA is TGTGCCAGCAGTTCTGGGACAGCTGAAGCTTTCTTT. Translated, it gives CASSSGTAEAFF. This chain connects TRBV12-3 or TRBV12-4 to TRBJ1-1, with 7 bases matching TRBD1. This CDR3 spans 12 amino acids. J lost 6 bases, V lost 4 bases, and 2 bases had no gene match.

In its sample, this clonotype was seen many times. This chain uses TRBV5-6 with TRBJ1-2; no reliable D call. With 4 bases removed from V and 2 bases from J, the gap between germline ends came to 6 bases. This CDR3 contains 12 residues. The germline gives CDR1 SGHDT, CDR2 YYEEEE. CDR3 nucleotide sequence: TGTGCCAGCAGCGAGGACAACTATGGCTACACCTTC. Protein sequence: CASSEDNYGYTF. The whole variable domain, remainder taken from reference TRBV5-6 and TRBJ1-2, is DAGVTQSPTHLIKTRGQQVTLRCSPKSGHDTVSWYQQALGQGPQFIFQYYEEEERQRGNFPDRFSGHQFPNYSSELNVNALLLGDSALYLCASSEDNYGYTFGSGTRLTVV.

This clonotype was seen a few times. The chain combines TRBV29-1 with TRBJ1-1; D is uncertain. Germline CDR1 SQVTM, CDR2 ANQGSEA. Trimming took off 4 bases at V and 0 bases at J, with 12 bases between the two ends. There are 14 residues in the CDR3. The CDR3, as DNA: TGCAGCGTTGGCGATACGATAGTGAACACTGAAGCTTTCTTT. Translated: CSVGDTIVNTEAFF.

The gene calls are TRBV27 and TRBJ1-1; TRBD1 aligns across 8 bases. The germline V gene has CDR1 MNHEY and CDR2 SMNVEV (reference sequence). After removal of 6 bases from V and 0 bases from J, the junction contained 9 bases not matched to a gene. CDR3 length: 16 amino acids. The CDR3 loop is CASSPDRVFMNTEAFF. DNA of the CDR3: TGTGCCAGCAGCCCGGACAGGGTATTTATGAACACTGAAGCTTTCTTT.

This clonotype occurred many times. The chain links TRBV11-1 to TRBJ2-3; 14 bases line up with TRBD2. The CDR3 length is 18 residues. Germline loops: CDR1 SGHAT, CDR2 FQDESV (reference sequence). V was pared by 5 bases and J by 0 bases, with 7 bases of the junction left unmatched. The CDR3 loop is CASSRTSGGPGSTDTQYF. Written as DNA, the CDR3 is TGTGCCAGCAGCCGGACTAGCGGGGGGCCAGGTAGCACAGATACGCAGTATTTT.

This clonotype has more than one count but fewer than ten. The chain uses TRBV5-1 and TRBJ2-6; a possible D gene is TRBD1 (6 bases). V lost 5 bases, J lost 0 bases, and 21 bases lay in between. Looked up from germline, CDR1 is SGHRS and CDR2 is YFSETQ. CDR3 length: 19 residues. The CDR3, as DNA: TGCGCCAGCAGTTTGTTGCCCCGAACAGGGAGCTCTGGGGCCAACGTCCTGACTTTC. Translated, it gives CASSLLPRTGSSGANVLTF.

The rearrangement joins TRBV7-9 to TRBJ2-3, with D hard to call. CDR3 size: 12 residues. Germline V gene sequence: CDR1 SEHNR, CDR2 FQNEAQ (reference sequence). The V end lost 5 bases, the J end lost 5 bases, and 8 bases lay between the germline ends. This CDR3 reads CASSPQEDTQYF. The CDR3 coding sequence is TGTGCCAGCAGCCCCCAAGAAGATACGCAGTATTTT.

V gene TRBV11-3 combines with J gene TRBJ2-1; D possibly corresponds to TRBD1 (6 bases). The CDR3 is made up of 15 amino acids. V was cut by 0 bases and J by 8 bases, with 14 bases left in between. Germline-derived CDR1 and CDR2 are SGHNT and YENEEA. DNA for the CDR3: TGTGCCAGCAGCTTAGAAGGGACACTGGGCGATGAGCAGTTCTTC. Translated: CASSLEGTLGDEQFF.

At least ten counts were recorded for this clonotype. V and J are TRBV29-1 and TRBJ2-3; D is unresolved. Germline V gene lookup returns CDR1 SQVTM and CDR2 ANQGSEA. The V end lost 4 bases, the J end lost 0 bases, and 2 bases lay between the germline ends. This CDR3 has 11 amino acids. CDR3 sequence (DNA): TGCAGCGTTGTAAGCACAGATACGCAGTATTTT. This encodes CSVVSTDTQYF.

The chain recombines TRBV20-1 with TRBJ1-6, with D possibly matching TRBD1 (5 bases). The germline gives CDR1 DFQATT, CDR2 SNEGSKA (reference sequence). CDR3 length: 14 amino acids. V shed 1 base and J shed 8 bases, with 12 bases lying between them. The CDR3 reads CSARVAAQDSPLHF. CDR3 DNA: TGCAGTGCTAGAGTGGCGGCACAGGATTCACCCCTCCACTTT.

This clonotype was observed a few times. The rearrangement joins TRBV7-9 to TRBJ2-5; 15 nucleotides match TRBD2. CDR1 is SEHNR and CDR2 is FQNEAQ in the germline V gene (reference sequence). V shed 4 bases and J 4 bases; nucleotides not matched to a gene: 4. This CDR3 has 16 amino acids. The CDR3 nucleotides are TGTGCCAGCAGCTCACGGACTAGCGGGGGGGTAGAGACCCAGTACTTC. Translated: CASSSRTSGGVETQYF.

This clonotype was detected ten times or more. V and J are TRBV4-1 and TRBJ1-2, with TRBD1 matching over 7 bases. CDR1 is MGHRA, CDR2 YSYEKL, per germline. The V gene end was trimmed by 1 base and the J gene end by 6 bases; junction bases not matched to a gene: 8. The CDR3 is 15 residues long. CDR3 sequence (DNA): TGCGCCAGCAGCCAAGCCCAGACAGGGAGAGATGGCTACACCTTC. Encoded protein: CASSQAQTGRDGYTF.

In its sample, this clonotype was seen a few times. The V and J genes are TRBV30 and TRBJ2-6; D remains unclear. The length of the CDR3 is 13 residues. The V gene lost 3 bases and the J gene lost 8 bases, with 11 bases spanning the gap. The V gene's germline CDR1 is GTSNPN and CDR2 SVGIG (reference sequence). The CDR3 protein is CAWSKEAPNVLTF. The CDR3 DNA is TGTGCCTGGAGCAAAGAAGCTCCCAACGTCCTGACTTTC.

This clonotype was detected ten times or more. The chain is built from TRBV28 and TRBJ2-1; D is possibly TRBD1 (5 bases). Per germline, CDR1 MDHEN and CDR2 SYDVKM. The CDR3 consists of 17 residues. With 3 bases removed from V and 0 bases from J, the gap between germline ends came to 15 bases. For the CDR3, the DNA is TGTGCCAGCAGTTTCCCCGCAGGGTCCAGCTCCTACAATGAGCAGTTCTTC. It encodes CASSFPAGSSSYNEQFF.

This clonotype was picked up many times. The chain couples TRBV4-1 to TRBJ2-1, with D possibly matching TRBD1 (6 bases). Trimming took off 3 bases at V and 3 bases at J, with 15 bases between the two ends. CDR3 length equals 16 residues. The germline V gene has CDR1 MGHRA and CDR2 YSYEKL. CDR3 nucleotide sequence: TGCGCCAGCAGCCACCCACATGGGGGACACTACAATGAGCAGTTCTTC. The encoded protein is CASSHPHGGHYNEQFF.

This clonotype was seen repeatedly, ten times or more. The chain couples TRBV4-3 to TRBJ2-1; TRBD2 aligns across 9 bases. V was clipped by 3 bases and J by 7 bases; unmatched bases: 7. Germline CDR1 is LGHNA and CDR2 is YSLEER. This CDR3 region has 15 residues. CDR3 bases: TGCGCCAGCAGCCAGCTAGGCGGGGGGGCTAATGAGCAGTTCTTC. As protein: CASSQLGGGANEQFF.